This note documents a single TCR beta chain sequence. The assay was immunoSEQ multiplex PCR, and TCRdb's table has in-frame clones only and misses some. Of about 45,000 clones in the sample, approximately 85% were seen once. The data were obtained in a study of OX40 agonist ivuxolimab in advanced cancers. Study-wide background: Ivuxolimab, an agonist antibody against OX40 (CD134), was given to patients.

This CDR3 is built from 15 residues. The germline V gene has CDR1 MDHEN and CDR2 SYDVKM. The germline V and J ends were trimmed by 4 bases and 5 bases, with 17 bases remaining between them. Cycle 7 day 1, cycle 4 day 1, and baseline were the timepoints at which blood was sampled. The source material was CD4+ or CD8+ T cells sorted from blood, sampled in a trial of the OX40 agonist ivuxolimab. The receptor was derived from an adult with an advanced solid tumor such as melanoma, head and neck, liver or kidney cancer. The chain carries TRBV28 and TRBJ1-2; maybe TRBD1 (5 bases). CDR3 in amino acids: CASSSHPGTDYGYTF. The CDR3 nucleotides read TGTGCCAGCAGTTCCCACCCCGGGACTGATTATGGCTACACCTTC.